One and the same sample provided the 22 T cell receptor beta chains below, sequenced in a study of identical twins. TCRdb fed the 5' RACE reads into MiXCR, producing one record per CDR3 protein. The repertoire holds 750,000 to 950,000 distinct CDR3 sequences, with 9% to 15% as singletons. The data also belong to a second study, concerning yellow fever vaccine responses in identical twins.

Material for sequencing was PBMCs. The receptors were gathered from a woman between 18 and 29 years old in good health.

The chain carries TRBV10-3 and TRBJ2-7; D could derive from TRBD1 or TRBD2 (5 bases each). Trimming removed 2 bases at V and 6 bases at J, with 14 bases between. The germline V gene has CDR1 ENHRY and CDR2 SYGVKD. The CDR3 consists of 14 residues. The CDR3 reads CAISEPGKGSEQYV. In DNA form, the CDR3 reads TGTGCCATCAGTGAGCCGGGGAAGGGGAGCGAGCAGTACGTC.

This clonotype was seen a few times. The V and J genes are TRBV12-3 or TRBV12-4 and TRBJ2-7; a possible D gene is TRBD2 (5 bases). Trimming took 6 bases from V and 5 from J, leaving 14 bases between them. The CDR3 extends over 13 amino acids. The CDR3 DNA follows: TGTGCCAGCAGCAGAGGGTCACTTGACGAGCAGTACTTC. It encodes CASSRGSLDEQYF.

A few counts support this clonotype. The V and J genes are TRBV27 and TRBJ2-1; no reliable D call. CDR1 and CDR2 from the germline V gene are MNHEY and SMNVEV (reference sequence). The CDR3 is made up of 15 amino acids. Trimming left V 3 bases short and J 5 bases short, with 14 bases between. The chain's CDR3 is CASSFIAGFNNEQFF. CDR3 sequence (DNA): TGTGCCAGCAGTTTCATCGCCGGGTTCAACAATGAGCAGTTCTTC.

This clonotype was counted between two and nine times. The chain has TRBV7-2 and TRBJ2-7; D possibly matches TRBD1 or TRBD2 (5 bases each). V was cut by 1 base and J by 7 bases, with 11 bases left in between. There are 13 residues in the CDR3. Germline values: CDR1 SGHTA, CDR2 FQGNSA. CDR3 residues: CASSLEGIAEQYV. The CDR3 DNA reads as TGTGCCAGCAGCTTAGAGGGGATAGCGGAGCAGTACGTC.

This clonotype was counted a few times. The rearrangement joins TRBV25-1 to TRBJ2-1; D unresolved. CDR3 length: 15 residues. With 3 bases removed from V and 5 bases from J, the gap between germline ends came to 14 bases. Germline V CDR1 and CDR2: MGHDK, SYGVNS. The CDR3 loop reads CASSEWGRPDNEQFF. In DNA, the CDR3 is TGTGCCAGCAGTGAGTGGGGTCGACCGGACAATGAGCAGTTCTTC. Full variable domain (missing parts from reference TRBV25-1 and TRBJ2-1): EADIYQTPRYLVIGTGKKITLECSQTMGHDKMYWYQQDPGMELHLIHYSYGVNSTEKGDLSSESTVSRIRTEHFPLTLESARPSHTSQYLCASSEWGRPDNEQFFGPGTRLTVL.

CDR3 coding DNA: TGTGCCACCAGCAGACGCGACACAGGGGCTAATTCACCCCTCCACTTT. This gives the protein CATSRRDTGANSPLHF. The chain combines TRBV15 with TRBJ1-6; 7 bases agree with TRBD1. J lost 6 bases, V lost 2 bases, and 7 bases had no gene match. From germline, CDR1 is LNHNV and CDR2 YYDKDF (reference sequence). CDR3 length: 16 amino acids.

The V gene is TRBV15, the J gene TRBJ2-2; D unresolved. This CDR3 spans 15 amino acids. Germline loops: CDR1 LNHNV, CDR2 YYDKDF (reference sequence). Trimming took 1 base from V and 1 from J, leaving 7 bases between them. The CDR3 region is CATSRGAGNTGELFF. CDR3 DNA sequence: TGTGCCACCAGCAGAGGGGCAGGGAACACCGGGGAGCTGTTTTTT.

The chain is built from TRBV10-3 and TRBJ2-3, with 8 bases lining up with TRBD2. CDR3 length: 15 residues. Per the germline V gene, CDR1 is ENHRY and CDR2 is SYGVKD. Trimming at V came to 10 bases and at J to 1 base, leaving 10 bases not matched to a gene. CDR3 nucleotide sequence: TGTGCCACCCGCGCCAGTAGCGGGGGCACAGATACGCAGTATTTT. Its protein product is CATRASSGGTDTQYF.

This chain joins TRBV5-1 and TRBJ2-6; D is uncertain. Trimming cost V 0 bases and J 1 base, with 5 bases left between them. Germline assignment: CDR1 SGHRS and CDR2 YFSETQ. The CDR3 runs to 15 residues. This chain's CDR3 is CASSLEESGANVLTF. The DNA for the CDR3 is TGCGCCAGCAGCTTGGAGGAGTCTGGGGCCAACGTCCTGACTTTC.

This clonotype was seen a few times. J is TRBJ2-1 and V is TRBV28; perhaps TRBD2 as D (6 bases). Germline CDR1 is MDHEN and CDR2 is SYDVKM. The V and J ends lost 4 bases and 4 bases respectively, with 20 bases between them. The CDR3 covers 17 residues. In DNA, the CDR3 is TGTGCCAGCAGTTCACATACCGCTAGGACTAAATACAATGAGCAGTTCTTC. Translated, it gives CASSSHTARTKYNEQFF.

This clonotype occurred a few times. V is TRBV10-3 and J is TRBJ1-2; the D is unclear. V lost 4 bases, J lost 3 bases, and 15 bases lay in between. This CDR3 is built from 15 residues. Germline CDR1 is ENHRY and CDR2 is SYGVKD. CDR3 sequence reads: CAISGADTQDYGYTF. The CDR3 coding sequence is TGTGCCATCAGTGGGGCAGACACACAAGACTATGGCTACACCTTC.

This clonotype appeared many times. The V call is TRBV7-9, the J call TRBJ2-7; the match to TRBD1 covers 7 bases. The CDR3 consists of 13 residues. Trimming at V came to 8 bases and at J to 2 bases, leaving 6 bases not matched to a gene. The germline gives CDR1 SEHNR, CDR2 FQNEAQ (reference sequence). CDR3 DNA sequence: TGTGCCAGCTCCAAGGGACAGACCTACGAGCAGTACTTC. Translating gives CASSKGQTYEQYF.

This clonotype has a count of ten or more. This chain connects TRBV5-1 to TRBJ2-2, with D possibly being TRBD1 (5 bases). The germline V and J ends were trimmed by 5 bases and 6 bases, with 14 bases remaining between them. The germline gives CDR1 SGHRS, CDR2 YFSETQ. This CDR3 is 14 amino acids long. CDR3 in amino acids: CASRDLQGPGELFF. Written as DNA, the CDR3 is TGCGCCAGCAGGGATCTCCAGGGCCCCGGGGAGCTGTTTTTT.

This chain uses TRBV25-1 with TRBJ1-1; maybe TRBD1 (6 bases). The CDR3 is made up of 15 amino acids. Germline CDR1 MGHDK, CDR2 SYGVNS. The V end lost 2 bases, the J end lost 0 bases, and 10 bases lay between the germline ends. The CDR3: CASSEEGGLNTEAFF. CDR3 bases: TGTGCCAGCAGTGAAGAGGGGGGCCTGAACACTGAAGCTTTCTTT.

V is TRBV6-5 and J is TRBJ1-1; D perhaps matches TRBD1 (6 bases). CDR1 is MNHEY and CDR2 is SVGAGI in the germline V gene. The CDR3 length is 15 residues. Trimming left V 0 bases short and J 2 bases short, with 10 bases between. CDR3 sequence reads: CASSYSRGVNTEAFF. CDR3 DNA: TGTGCCAGCAGTTACTCTAGGGGGGTAAACACTGAAGCTTTCTTT.

The chain couples TRBV5-1 to TRBJ1-1; D is possibly TRBD1 (5 bases). V lost 4 bases and J lost 4, with 14 bases in between. Germline-derived CDR1 and CDR2 are SGHRS and YFSETQ. This CDR3 spans 14 amino acids. In nucleotides, the CDR3 is TGCGCCAGCAGCCGAACTCCTGGGGCCACTGAAGCTTTCTTT. The encoded protein is CASSRTPGATEAFF. Variable domain in full (rest from reference TRBV5-1 and TRBJ1-1): KAGVTQTPRYLIKTRGQQVTLSCSPISGHRSVSWYQQTPGQGLQFLFEYFSETQRNKGNFPGRFSGRQFSNSRSEMNVSTLELGDSALYLCASSRTPGATEAFFGQGTRLTVV.

This clonotype was seen a few times. V gene TRBV27 combines with J gene TRBJ2-5; 11 bases match TRBD1. The germline V gene encodes CDR1 MNHEY and CDR2 SMNVEV (reference sequence). There are 16 residues in the CDR3. Unmatched junction bases numbered 7, after V lost 2 bases and J lost 5 bases. The CDR3 coding sequence is TGTGCCAGCAGTTTAACCGGGACAGGGGGTCGTGAGACCCAGTACTTC. It codes for CASSLTGTGGRETQYF.

This clonotype has just a few counts. The genes are TRBV9 and TRBJ2-3, with TRBD2 matching over 7 bases. This CDR3 region has 16 residues. The trim removed 1 base at V and 2 bases at J, leaving 7 bases unmatched. CDR1 and CDR2 from the germline V gene are SGDLS and YYNGEE. Here the CDR3 DNA reads TGTGCCAGCAGCGTACTCACCGGGACTAACACAGATACGCAGTATTTT. It yields the protein CASSVLTGTNTDTQYF. The full variable domain, with the rest looked up from reference TRBV9 and TRBJ2-3, is DSGVTQTPKHLITATGQRVTLRCSPRSGDLSVYWYQQSLDQGLQFLIQYYNGEERAKGNILERFSAQQFPDLHSELNLSSLELGDSALYFCASSVLTGTNTDTQYFGPGTRLTVL.

This clonotype occurred a few times. The V call is TRBV6-1, the J call TRBJ2-6; 8 nucleotides align to TRBD1. CDR1 is MNHNS and CDR2 is SASEGT in the germline V gene. The J segment lost 1 base and the V segment lost 11 bases, leaving 10 bases of the junction unmatched. The CDR3 runs to 16 residues. DNA of the CDR3: TGTGCCGCATCCGGGACAGGCAGGTCTGGGGCCAACGTCCTGACTTTC. This encodes CAASGTGRSGANVLTF.

The genes are TRBV9 and TRBJ1-6; no reliable D call. The CDR3 is 14 residues long. Trimming stripped 2 bases from V and 7 bases from J, with 10 bases between. The germline gives CDR1 SGDLS, CDR2 YYNGEE. The CDR3: CASSVRTGNSPLHF. CDR3 DNA sequence: TGTGCCAGCAGCGTTAGGACGGGGAATTCACCCCTCCACTTT.

The genes are TRBV6-1 and TRBJ2-7, with 11 bases aligning to TRBD2. In germline, CDR1 is MNHNS, CDR2 SASEGT. The CDR3 runs 15 residues. V lost 7 bases and J lost 2; bases outside the gene matches: 7. CDR3 nucleotide sequence: TGTGCCAGCAAAAAAGGGACTAGCGGAACCTACGAGCAGTACTTC. As protein: CASKKGTSGTYEQYF.

CDR3 sequence (DNA): TGTGCCAGCACTGATCCCTATGCCTCCTACGAGCAGTACTTC. Its translation is CASTDPYASYEQYF. The V and J genes are TRBV6-2 or TRBV6-3 and TRBJ2-7; D uncertain. V was cut by 7 bases and J by 0 bases, with 13 bases left in between. Germline-derived CDR1 and CDR2 are MNHEY and SVGEGT. The CDR3 totals 14 residues.